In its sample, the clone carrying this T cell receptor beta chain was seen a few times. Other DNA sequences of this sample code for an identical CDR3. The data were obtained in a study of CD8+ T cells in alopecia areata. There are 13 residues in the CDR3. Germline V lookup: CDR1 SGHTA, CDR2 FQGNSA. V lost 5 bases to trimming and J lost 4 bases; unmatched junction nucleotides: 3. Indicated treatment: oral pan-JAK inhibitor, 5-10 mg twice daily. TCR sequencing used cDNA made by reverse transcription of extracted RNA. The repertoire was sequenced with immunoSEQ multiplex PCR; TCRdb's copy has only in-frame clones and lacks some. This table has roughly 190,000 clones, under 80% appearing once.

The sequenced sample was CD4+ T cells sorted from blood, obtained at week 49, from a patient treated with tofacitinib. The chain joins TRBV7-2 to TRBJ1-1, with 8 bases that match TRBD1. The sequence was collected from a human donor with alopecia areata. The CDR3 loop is CASSLGTGTEAFF. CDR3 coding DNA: TGTGCCAGCAGCCTAGGGACAGGCACTGAAGCTTTCTTT.